This T cell receptor (beta chain) stems from a study of OX40 agonist ivuxolimab in advanced cancers. Whole-study context: Ivuxolimab, an antibody acting as an agonist of OX40 (CD134), was used to treat patients.

The CDR3 is 14 residues long. CDR1 is SNHLY and CDR2 is FYNNEI in the germline V gene. The V end was cut by 6 bases, the J end by 1 base, with 12 bases between. Libraries were prepared by immunoSEQ multiplex PCR; TCRdb keeps only in-frame clonotypes and omits some of them. The sample includes 35,000 to 40,000 clones, roughly four fifths of them seen just once. This receptor was taken from an adult with an advanced solid tumor such as melanoma, head and neck, liver or kidney cancer. The genes are TRBV2 and TRBJ1-1; the D is unclear. The specimen was CD4+ or CD8+ T cells sorted from blood, collected in a trial of the OX40 agonist ivuxolimab. The CDR3 DNA sequence: TGTGCCAGCAGAGCGGGAGGAAAGAACACTGAAGCTTTCTTT. Translated, it gives CASRAGGKNTEAFF.